The 24 T cell receptor beta chains given below trace back to one sample, sequenced in a study of T cell changes during pregnancy in multiple sclerosis. The data were produced by immunoSEQ multiplex PCR, yet TCRdb's version contains in-frame clones alone and is incomplete. The data show around 80,000 clones, under 95% seen once. Sequences were derived from peripheral blood, sampled before pregnancy. The source is a female donor with multiple sclerosis, enrolled in a pregnancy study.

The V call is TRBV9, the J call TRBJ2-1, with D uncertain. V dropped 3 bases and J dropped 0 bases, with 13 bases sitting between them. The CDR3 contains 16 residues. CDR1 and CDR2 (germline): SGDLS, YYNGEE. The CDR3 region is CASSGVKLSSYNEQFF. The DNA for the CDR3 is TGTGCCAGCAGCGGCGTTAAGCTGAGCTCCTACAATGAGCAGTTCTTC.

The rearrangement links TRBV30 to TRBJ1-2; D not certain. V lost 8 bases to trimming and J lost 4 bases, with 11 bases between them. Germline V gene lookup returns CDR1 GTSNPN and CDR2 SVGIG (reference sequence). The CDR3 extends over 11 amino acids. CDR3: CATRVLYGYTF. CDR3 nucleotide sequence: TGTGCCACTCGGGTTCTCTATGGCTACACCTTC.

This clone was recorded a few times. The chain couples TRBV9 to TRBJ2-7; 8 bases are shared with TRBD1. Unmatched junction bases numbered 10, after V lost 5 bases and J lost 3 bases. The CDR3 is 15 residues long. Germline V gives CDR1 SGDLS, CDR2 YYNGEE. The CDR3 protein is CASRRFRDRIYEQYF. The CDR3 bases are TGTGCCAGCAGAAGATTCCGGGACAGGATCTACGAGCAGTACTTC. The variable domain in full, with the rest retrieved from reference TRBV9 and TRBJ2-7, is DSGVTQTPKHLITATGQRVTLRCSPRSGDLSVYWYQQSLDQGLQFLIQYYNGEERAKGNILERFSAQQFPDLHSELNLSSLELGDSALYFCASRRFRDRIYEQYFGPGTRLTVT.

This chain connects TRBV19 to TRBJ2-7; D might be TRBD2 (5 bases). This CDR3 has 11 residues. V lost 4 bases to trimming and J lost 4 bases, with 5 bases between them. Germline lookup yields CDR1 LNHDA and CDR2 SQIVND (reference sequence). The CDR3, as DNA: TGTGCCAGTAGTACGGGGTACGAGCAGTACTTC. Protein: CASSTGYEQYF.

The chain employs TRBV27 and TRBJ1-2; D is ambiguous. CDR1 is MNHEY, CDR2 SMNVEV, per germline (reference sequence). CDR3 length equals 16 residues. V was shortened by 5 bases and J by 7 bases, with 23 bases between the two germline ends. DNA of the CDR3: TGTGCCAGCAGTACGAACTGGGGATCCTTAACTAGTGGCTACACCTTC. Protein sequence: CASSTNWGSLTSGYTF.

V usage is TRBV29-1 and J usage is TRBJ2-7; maybe TRBD2 (6 bases). The CDR3 length is 15 residues. Germline V gives CDR1 SQVTM, CDR2 ANQGSEA. With 6 bases removed from V and 1 base from J, the gap between germline ends came to 19 bases. CDR3 sequence reads: CSVGPSFGGSYEQYF. For the CDR3, the DNA is TGCAGCGTCGGACCTTCGTTCGGAGGGTCCTACGAGCAGTACTTC.

This clone was recorded only once. The chain couples TRBV4-1 to TRBJ2-7, with 7 bases matching TRBD1. The germline CDR1 and CDR2 sequences are MGHRA and YSYEKL. This CDR3 contains 15 residues. V gave up 1 base and J gave up 2 bases; unmatched junction bases: 5. CDR3 nucleotide sequence: TGCGCCAGCAGCCAAGCTAGGACAGGAGCCTACGAGCAGTACTTC. It specifies CASSQARTGAYEQYF.

The chain combines TRBV18 with TRBJ1-1; no clear D gene. This CDR3 contains 16 residues. The V gene lost 1 base and the J gene lost 0 bases, with 12 bases spanning the gap. The germline V gene encodes CDR1 KGHSH and CDR2 LQKENI. The CDR3 DNA follows: TGTGCCAGCTCACCACGGGCGGGCGGTATGAACACTGAAGCTTTCTTT. Translating gives CASSPRAGGMNTEAFF.

This rearrangement joins TRBV5-4 to TRBJ2-2; 9 nucleotides line up with TRBD1. The germline V gene has CDR1 SGHNT and CDR2 YYREEE (reference sequence). The CDR3 has 17 amino acids. V trimming: 0 bases; J trimming: 4 bases; junction bases outside the gene matches: 7. The CDR3 nucleotides read TGTGCCAGCAGCTTGGGGGTTCGGACAGGGGCCACCGGGGAGCTGTTTTTT. Translation gives CASSLGVRTGATGELFF.

The V and J genes are TRBV7-9 and TRBJ2-7; 10 bases match TRBD2. CDR3 length equals 14 residues. V lost 1 base, J lost 6 bases, and 3 bases stayed unmatched. Germline assignment: CDR1 SEHNR and CDR2 FQNEAQ (reference sequence). CDR3 in amino acids: CASSLVLAGAEQYF. The CDR3 nucleotides are TGTGCCAGCAGCTTAGTTCTAGCGGGAGCCGAGCAGTACTTC.

The chain has TRBV19 and TRBJ2-5; 8 nucleotides align to TRBD1. With V trimmed by 3 bases and J by 2 bases, 5 bases remained unmatched. Germline V gene lookup returns CDR1 LNHDA and CDR2 SQIVND (reference sequence). The CDR3 loop spans 15 amino acids. The CDR3 reads CASSIGQGPQETQYF. As DNA, the CDR3 is TGTGCCAGTAGTATCGGACAGGGCCCACAAGAGACCCAGTACTTC.

This chain joins TRBV9 and TRBJ1-5; unclear D gene. The CDR3 contains 15 residues. V was pared by 4 bases and J by 0 bases, with 11 bases between. Germline V lookup: CDR1 SGDLS, CDR2 YYNGEE. The CDR3 nucleotides are TGTGCCAGCAGCCCAGCCCCGGGTAGCAATCAGCCCCAGCATTTT. This sequence encodes CASSPAPGSNQPQHF.

This sequence joins TRBV7-9 and TRBJ1-2; 9 bases match TRBD1. The CDR3 has 13 amino acids. Germline CDR1 is SEHNR and CDR2 is FQNEAQ (reference sequence). V was clipped by 3 bases and J by 8 bases; unmatched bases: 4. CDR3 sequence: CASSLGQGNGYTF. CDR3 nucleotides: TGTGCCAGCAGCTTGGGACAGGGCAACGGCTACACCTTC.

V is TRBV19 and J is TRBJ2-1; 10 bases are shared with TRBD2. The germline gives CDR1 LNHDA, CDR2 SQIVND (reference sequence). The CDR3 loop spans 14 amino acids. V lost 7 bases, J lost 5 bases, and 5 bases stayed unmatched. Written as DNA, the CDR3 is TGTGCCAGTAATCCCCTAGCGGGAGACAATGAGCAGTTCTTC. This encodes CASNPLAGDNEQFF.

This chain connects TRBV5-6 to TRBJ2-7, with TRBD2 matching over 9 bases. The CDR3 consists of 14 residues. After removal of 2 bases from V and 4 bases from J, the junction contained 4 bases not matched to a gene. Germline V gives CDR1 SGHDT, CDR2 YYEEEE. CDR3 in amino acids: CASSFAGGPYEQYF. CDR3 in DNA: TGTGCCAGCAGCTTTGCGGGAGGGCCTTACGAGCAGTACTTC. Full variable domain (missing parts from reference TRBV5-6 and TRBJ2-7): DAGVTQSPTHLIKTRGQQVTLRCSPKSGHDTVSWYQQALGQGPQFIFQYYEEEERQRGNFPDRFSGHQFPNYSSELNVNALLLGDSALYLCASSFAGGPYEQYFGPGTRLTVT.

The J gene is TRBJ2-7, the V gene TRBV9; D unclear. This CDR3 has 14 residues. Deletions cut 0 bases from V and 3 bases from J, with 10 bases between. Germline V gives CDR1 SGDLS, CDR2 YYNGEE. The CDR3 DNA sequence: TGTGCCAGCAGCGTAGACGAGGCCGGCTACGAGCAGTACTTC. It specifies CASSVDEAGYEQYF.

The chain joins TRBV9 to TRBJ2-2, with 9 nucleotides matching TRBD2. Germline CDR1 reads SGDLS; CDR2 reads YYNGEE. The ends lost 0 bases at V and 6 bases at J; junction bases unmatched: 6. The CDR3 is made up of 16 amino acids. As DNA, the CDR3 is TGTGCCAGCAGCGTAGGGCTAGCGGGACCTGCCGGGGAGCTGTTTTTT. Its translation: CASSVGLAGPAGELFF. Combining the CDR3 with reference TRBV9 and TRBJ2-2 gives the whole variable domain DSGVTQTPKHLITATGQRVTLRCSPRSGDLSVYWYQQSLDQGLQFLIQYYNGEERAKGNILERFSAQQFPDLHSELNLSSLELGDSALYFCASSVGLAGPAGELFFGEGSRLTVL.

The chain has TRBV19 and TRBJ2-7; TRBD1 is a possible D gene (6 bases). Germline CDR1 is LNHDA and CDR2 is SQIVND (reference sequence). V gave up 5 bases and J gave up 3 bases, with 17 bases separating them. The CDR3 covers 15 residues. CDR3 amino acids: CASSPQGPYIYEQYF. CDR3 sequence (DNA): TGTGCCAGTAGTCCACAGGGCCCCTATATCTACGAGCAGTACTTC.

For the CDR3, the DNA is TGTGCCAGCTCACCACCGCTAGCGGGGACCTCCTACGAGCAGTACTTC. Translating it yields CASSPPLAGTSYEQYF. The genes are TRBV18 and TRBJ2-7; 9 positions agree with TRBD2. The J segment lost 0 bases and the V segment lost 0 bases, leaving 3 bases of the junction unmatched. CDR1 and CDR2 (germline): KGHSH, LQKENI. This CDR3 comprises 16 residues.

J is TRBJ1-1 and V is TRBV19; D is undetermined. Trimming cost V 5 bases and J 0 bases, with 4 bases left between them. CDR3 length equals 12 residues. The germline CDR1 and CDR2 sequences are LNHDA and SQIVND (reference sequence). In nucleotides, the CDR3 is TGTGCCAGTAGTTCGGTGAACACTGAAGCTTTCTTT. It encodes CASSSVNTEAFF.

The chain recombines TRBV5-6 with TRBJ2-4, with TRBD2 matching over 9 bases. Germline V CDR1 and CDR2: SGHDT, YYEEEE. The CDR3 covers 16 residues. V was pared by 5 bases and J by 6 bases, with 12 bases of the junction left unmatched. The CDR3 protein is CASSMASGAGGNIQYF. CDR3 DNA sequence: TGTGCCAGCAGTATGGCTAGCGGGGCGGGCGGAAACATTCAGTACTTC.

The chain joins TRBV5-1 to TRBJ2-7, with 7 bases aligning to TRBD2. The junction had 5 bases not matched to a gene; V was cut back by 0 bases and J by 2 bases. The CDR3 runs 15 residues. Germline CDR1 SGHRS, CDR2 YFSETQ. CDR3 sequence (DNA): TGCGCCAGCAGCTTGGAGGCGGGGGTGCCCTACGAGCAGTACTTC. This sequence encodes CASSLEAGVPYEQYF.

This clone was picked up one time. The genes are TRBV28 and TRBJ2-5; 7 bases map to TRBD1. The germline gives CDR1 MDHEN, CDR2 SYDVKM. The CDR3 is made up of 14 amino acids. The V gene end was trimmed by 8 bases and the J gene end by 4 bases; junction bases not matched to a gene: 10. As DNA, the CDR3 is TGTGCCAGCTGTGTCGTGACAGGGACAGAGACCCAGTACTTC. Protein product: CASCVVTGTETQYF.

The chain recombines TRBV28 with TRBJ1-3, with a weak D call TRBD1 (5 bases). CDR1 is MDHEN and CDR2 is SYDVKM in the germline V gene. CDR3 size: 15 residues. Trimming stripped 2 bases from V and 3 bases from J, with 11 bases between. The CDR3 coding sequence is TGTGCCAGCAGTTTAGGGGGGACTAGTGGAAACACCATATATTTT. Amino acids: CASSLGGTSGNTIYF.